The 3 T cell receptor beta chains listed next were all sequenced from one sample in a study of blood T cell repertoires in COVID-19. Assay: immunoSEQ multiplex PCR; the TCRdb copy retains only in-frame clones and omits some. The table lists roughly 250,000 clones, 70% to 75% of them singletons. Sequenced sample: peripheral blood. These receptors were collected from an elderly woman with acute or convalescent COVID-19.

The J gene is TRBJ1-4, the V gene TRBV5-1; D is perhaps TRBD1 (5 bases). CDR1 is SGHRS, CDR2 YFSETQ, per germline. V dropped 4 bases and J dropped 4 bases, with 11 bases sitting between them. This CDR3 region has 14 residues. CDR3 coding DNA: TGCGCCAGCAGCCCGACAGCGCTTAATGAAAAACTGTTTTTT. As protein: CASSPTALNEKLFF. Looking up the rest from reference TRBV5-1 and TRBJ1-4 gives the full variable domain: KAGVTQTPRYLIKTRGQQVTLSCSPISGHRSVSWYQQTPGQGLQFLFEYFSETQRNKGNFPGRFSGRQFSNSRSEMNVSTLELGDSALYLCASSPTALNEKLFFGSGTQLSVL.

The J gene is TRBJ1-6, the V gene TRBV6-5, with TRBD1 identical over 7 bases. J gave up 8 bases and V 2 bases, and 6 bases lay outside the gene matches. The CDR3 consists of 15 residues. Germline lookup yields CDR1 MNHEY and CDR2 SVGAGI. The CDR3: CASSYLTGTDSPLHF. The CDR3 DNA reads TGTGCCAGCAGTTACCTGACAGGGACCGATTCACCCCTCCACTTT.

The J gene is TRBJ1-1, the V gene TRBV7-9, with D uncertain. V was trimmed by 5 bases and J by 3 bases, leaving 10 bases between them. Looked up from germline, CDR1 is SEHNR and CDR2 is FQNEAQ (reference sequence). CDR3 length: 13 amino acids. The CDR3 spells CASSQGRDTEAFF. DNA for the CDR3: TGTGCCAGCAGCCAAGGGAGGGACACTGAAGCTTTCTTT. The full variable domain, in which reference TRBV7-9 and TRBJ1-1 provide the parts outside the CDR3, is DTGVSQNPRHKITKRGQNVTFRCDPISEHNRLYWYRQTLGQGPEFLTYFQNEAQLEKSRLLSDRFSAERPKGSFSTLEIQRTEQGDSAMYLCASSQGRDTEAFFGQGTRLTVV.